This T cell receptor (beta chain) is drawn from a study of T cell changes during pregnancy in multiple sclerosis. Generated by immunoSEQ multiplex PCR, the TCRdb table keeps only in-frame clones and is missing some. The repertoire consists of 30,000 to 35,000 clones, with around 90% occurring once and the leading ten covering just over 0.55%. Trimming took off 5 bases at V and 4 bases at J, with 12 bases between the two ends. This CDR3 contains 15 residues. Germline values: CDR1 MNHEY, CDR2 SVGAGI. The V gene is TRBV6-5, the J gene TRBJ2-6, with a possible D match to TRBD2 (6 bases). The receptor was derived from a female donor in good health, enrolled as a control in a pregnancy study. The sample in question was CD4+ T cells from peripheral blood mononuclear cells, obtained in the third trimester of pregnancy. The CDR3 protein is CASSLGGFGANVLTF. The CDR3 DNA reads TGTGCCAGCAGTCTGGGGGGTTTCGGGGCCAACGTCCTGACTTTC.